Presented here are 16 T cell receptor beta chains from one specimen sequenced in a study of cytomegalovirus exposure and HLA in healthy donors. The PCR employed 60 Vbeta primers together with 13 Jbeta primers. This table comes from immunoSEQ multiplex PCR, and its TCRdb copy is limited to in-frame clones, with some not included. Among about 120,000 clones, 50% to 70% were seen once, and the ten largest hold 8.5% to 9.5%. Sequenced: PBMCs. Receptor source: a woman between 35 and 50 years old in good health and CMV-seropositive.

The chain links TRBV19 to TRBJ2-1, with 7 bases identical to TRBD1. The CDR3 extends over 14 amino acids. Germline V gives CDR1 LNHDA, CDR2 SQIVND (reference sequence). V dropped 6 bases and J dropped 6; count of bases not matched to a gene: 8. The CDR3 reads CASRESGGFNEQFF. Here the CDR3 DNA reads TGTGCCAGTAGAGAGTCAGGGGGTTTCAATGAGCAGTTCTTC.

The chain joins TRBV4-2 to TRBJ1-3, with 8 bases fitting TRBD1. Germline V CDR1 and CDR2: LGHNA, YNFKEQ. The J segment lost 7 bases and the V segment lost 3 bases, leaving 2 bases of the junction unmatched. The CDR3 consists of 13 residues. DNA for the CDR3: TGTGCCAGCAGCCAGGACAGGGAGAACACCATATATTTT. This translates into CASSQDRENTIYF.

This rearrangement joins TRBV28 to TRBJ1-5; 8 nucleotides line up with TRBD1. The CDR3 runs to 14 residues. Germline CDR1 and CDR2: MDHEN and SYDVKM. The ends lost 4 bases at V and 2 bases at J; junction bases unmatched: 1. The chain's CDR3 is CASSWGQGNQPQHF. In DNA form, the CDR3 reads TGTGCCAGCAGTTGGGGACAGGGCAATCAGCCCCAGCATTTT.

The chain couples TRBV2 to TRBJ2-4; possibly TRBD2 for D (5 bases). Germline values: CDR1 SNHLY, CDR2 FYNNEI. The CDR3 consists of 15 residues. The V and J ends lost 4 bases and 0 bases respectively, with 10 bases between them. CDR3 DNA: TGTGCCAGCAGTGGAATCGAGGGAGCCAAAAACATTCAGTACTTC. Amino acids: CASSGIEGAKNIQYF.

The V gene is TRBV7-2, the J gene TRBJ1-5; unclear D gene. V dropped 1 base and J dropped 2 bases, with 6 bases sitting between them. This CDR3 is built from 14 residues. Germline CDR1 and CDR2: SGHTA and FQGNSA. DNA for the CDR3: TGTGCCAGCAGCTTAGATACTGGCAATCAGCCCCAGCATTTT. Amino acid sequence: CASSLDTGNQPQHF. The whole variable domain, remainder taken from reference TRBV7-2 and TRBJ1-5, is GAGVSQSPSNKVTEKGKDVELRCDPISGHTALYWYRQSLGQGLEFLIYFQGNSAPDKSGLPSDRFSAERTGGSVSTLTIQRTQQEDSAVYLCASSLDTGNQPQHFGDGTRLSIL.

In the case of this clone: An end of the junction differs from the germline gene, which may be a read error. Other DNA sequences in the same sample also yield this CDR3. The chain couples TRBV29-1 to TRBJ2-1; 9 bases are shared with TRBD1. The CDR3 consists of 14 residues. The germline V gene encodes CDR1 SQVTM and CDR2 ANQGSEA. DNA of the CDR3: TGCAGCGTCGAAGGGACAGGGCCCTACAATGAGCAGTTCTTC. Translated: CSVEGTGPYNEQFF.

This clone occurred a few times. The chain has TRBV27 and TRBJ2-1; D not certain. The V and J ends lost 4 bases and 9 bases respectively, with 10 bases between them. This CDR3 region has 12 residues. Germline CDR1 reads MNHEY; CDR2 reads SMNVEV (reference sequence). The CDR3 bases are TGTGCCAGCAGTTCGATAGCCGGTGAGCAGTTCTTC. It specifies CASSSIAGEQFF.

This clone was recorded a few times. The V gene is TRBV7-9, the J gene TRBJ2-3, with 14 bases fitting TRBD2. This CDR3 is built from 18 residues. Germline lookup yields CDR1 SEHNR and CDR2 FQNEAQ (reference sequence). Trimming cost V 5 bases and J 5 bases; bases outside gene matches: 12. In DNA, the CDR3 is TGTGCCAGCAGCGCCTATGGGACTAGCGGGAGTTTCTTAGATACGCAGTATTTT. Translation: CASSAYGTSGSFLDTQYF.

The chain joins TRBV7-9 to TRBJ1-5, with D maybe TRBD1 (6 bases). CDR1 is SEHNR, CDR2 FQNEAQ, per germline (reference sequence). The V end was cut by 5 bases, the J end by 5 bases, with 10 bases between. This CDR3 has 13 amino acids. CDR3 sequence reads: CASSLQGDQPQHF. The CDR3 nucleotides are TGTGCCAGCAGCCTACAGGGCGATCAGCCCCAGCATTTT.

The V and J genes are TRBV7-2 and TRBJ2-1, with TRBD2 identical over 10 bases. This CDR3 has 15 amino acids. After removal of 5 bases from V and 5 bases from J, the junction contained 6 bases not matched to a gene. Germline assignment: CDR1 SGHTA and CDR2 FQGNSA. The CDR3 nucleotides are TGTGCCAGCAGCGAGGGACTAGCGAGAAACAATGAGCAGTTCTTC. Amino acid sequence: CASSEGLARNNEQFF.

The chain is built from TRBV10-3 and TRBJ1-5, with unresolved D. This CDR3 region has 16 residues. CDR1 and CDR2 from the germline V gene are ENHRY and SYGVKD. V dropped 0 bases and J dropped 0 bases, with 9 bases sitting between them. CDR3 residues: CAISESVEHSNQPQHF. CDR3 bases: TGTGCCATCAGTGAGTCAGTAGAGCATAGCAATCAGCCCCAGCATTTT.

This clone was counted only a few times. The chain uses TRBV7-9 and TRBJ1-2; 9 bases are a match to TRBD1. The ends lost 2 bases at V and 7 bases at J; junction bases unmatched: 5. Germline V gene data show CDR1 as SEHNR and CDR2 as FQNEAQ (reference sequence). The CDR3 totals 14 residues. The CDR3 sequence is CASSLLTGGSGYTF. The CDR3 nucleotides read TGTGCCAGCAGCTTATTGACAGGGGGAAGTGGCTACACCTTC.

On this clone itself: At one of its ends the junction is not consistent with the germline gene, which may arise from a read error. The rearrangement links TRBV7-9 to TRBJ2-3, with D unclear. CDR1 SEHNR and CDR2 FQNEAQ come from the germline V gene (reference sequence). The CDR3 is made up of 12 amino acids. The CDR3 nucleotides are TGTTCCAGCAGCCCCCTCACAGATACGCAGTATTTT. Translation: CSSSPLTDTQYF.

The V and J genes are TRBV15 and TRBJ2-5, with D perhaps TRBD2 (6 bases). V was trimmed by 8 bases and J by 4 bases, leaving 17 bases between them. Germline V gene lookup returns CDR1 LNHNV and CDR2 YYDKDF (reference sequence). The length of the CDR3 is 14 residues. The CDR3 DNA reads TGTGCCACCGCCTCACTAGCAGACGGAGAGACCCAGTACTTC. This codes for CATASLADGETQYF.

The rearrangement links TRBV6-6 to TRBJ2-1; 12 positions agree with TRBD2. This CDR3 has 16 amino acids. The V gene's germline CDR1 is MNHNY and CDR2 SVGAGI (reference sequence). V trimming: 4 bases; J trimming: 7 bases; junction bases outside the gene matches: 8. The CDR3 DNA sequence: TGTGCCAGCAGTTTCCTTCTAGCGGGAGGGAGAAATGAGCAGTTCTTC. It yields the protein CASSFLLAGGRNEQFF.

This chain joins TRBV27 and TRBJ2-1; 8 bases are shared with TRBD2. CDR1 and CDR2 (germline): MNHEY, SMNVEV (reference sequence). The CDR3 length is 16 residues. V trimming: 5 bases; J trimming: 12 bases; junction bases outside the gene matches: 18. CDR3 sequence (DNA): TGTGCCAGCAGTGCCCAGGGCGCGGGAGGCTCGGGCGGGCAGTTCTTC. Translation: CASSAQGAGGSGGQFF.